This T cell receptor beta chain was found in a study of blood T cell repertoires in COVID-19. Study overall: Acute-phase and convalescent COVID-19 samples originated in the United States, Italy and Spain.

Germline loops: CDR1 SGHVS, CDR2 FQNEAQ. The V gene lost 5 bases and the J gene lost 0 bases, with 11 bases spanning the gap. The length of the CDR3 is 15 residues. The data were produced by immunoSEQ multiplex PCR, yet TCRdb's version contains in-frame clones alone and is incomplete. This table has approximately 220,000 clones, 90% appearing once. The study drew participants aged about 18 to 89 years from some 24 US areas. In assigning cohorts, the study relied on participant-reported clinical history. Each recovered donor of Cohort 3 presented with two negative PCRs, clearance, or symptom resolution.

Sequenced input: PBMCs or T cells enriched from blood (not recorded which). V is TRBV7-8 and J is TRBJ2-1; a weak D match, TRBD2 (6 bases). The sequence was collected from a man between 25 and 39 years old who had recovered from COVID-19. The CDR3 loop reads CASSRDLGSYNEQFF. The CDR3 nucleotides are TGTGCCAGCAGCAGGGACTTAGGCTCCTACAATGAGCAGTTCTTC.